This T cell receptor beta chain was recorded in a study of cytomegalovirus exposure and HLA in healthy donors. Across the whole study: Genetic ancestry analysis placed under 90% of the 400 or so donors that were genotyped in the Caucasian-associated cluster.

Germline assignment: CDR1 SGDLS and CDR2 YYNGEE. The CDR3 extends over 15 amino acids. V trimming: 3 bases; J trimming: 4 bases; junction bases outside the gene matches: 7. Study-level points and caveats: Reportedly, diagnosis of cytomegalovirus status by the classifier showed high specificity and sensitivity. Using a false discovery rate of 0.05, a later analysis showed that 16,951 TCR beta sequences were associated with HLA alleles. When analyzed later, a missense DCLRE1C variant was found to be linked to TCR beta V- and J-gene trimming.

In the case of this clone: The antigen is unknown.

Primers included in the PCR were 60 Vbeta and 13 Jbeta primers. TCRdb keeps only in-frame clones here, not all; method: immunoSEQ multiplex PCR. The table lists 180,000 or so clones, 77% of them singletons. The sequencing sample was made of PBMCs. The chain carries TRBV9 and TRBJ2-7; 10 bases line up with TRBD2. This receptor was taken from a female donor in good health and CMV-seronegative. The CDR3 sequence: CASSARPGLAYEQYF. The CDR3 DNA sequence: TGTGCCAGCAGCGCCAGGCCGGGACTAGCGTACGAGCAGTACTTC.